This paragraph covers one T cell receptor beta chain sequence. Which antigen it targets is not known. The record has no base qualities; no much larger clone is one base away. The sample's time point label, in plain terms: individuals recovered from natural SARS-CoV-2 infection. The immunoSEQ Assay was the method used to sequence TCRbeta CDR3 regions. After extraction, genomic DNA underwent amplification by bias-controlled multiplex PCR, followed by high-throughput sequencing. The study's processing was this. To quantify the absolute abundance of every unique TCRbeta CDR3 region, sequences were collapsed and filtered. T cell fraction was estimated by normalizing TCRbeta template counts to usable DNA, with usable DNA measured through amplification of reference genes found in all nucleated cells. Repertoire TCRs were annotated as SARS-CoV-2-specific when V gene, CDR3 amino acid sequence and J gene were exactly matched to a known reactive TCR set. The reference SARS-CoV-2 TCR set came from MIRA and was filtered for enrichment in COVID-19-positive ImmuneCODE repertoires, removing public or cross-reactive TCRs. Drawing on the MIRA antigens, annotated TCRs were analysed further at the level of specific ORF or position within ORF. Depth was the summed frequency of annotated unique rearrangements, while breadth was defined as annotated unique rearrangements over total unique productive rearrangements. TCR breadth was compared between groups using two-sided Wilcoxon rank-sum tests. The clones in this table, taken by TCRdb from immuneACCESS, are in-frame only. Not every clone is retained; where verified, under half of the shortfall comes from an unresolved V gene, and the cause of the rest is unknown. V and J calls plus clone size are reproduced from that table; the DNA served to infer D and trimming. Recorded for this sample are around 100,000 clones; around 80% of them occurred a single time. Approximately 15% of the sample lies in the top ten.

From cysteine to phenylalanine, the CDR3 is 15 amino acids long. Only CDR3 DNA remains: 45 bases, in frame from the first base. V is clipped by 6 bases and J by 1 base, and the sequence between their germline boundaries is 15 bases long. The CDR1 and CDR2 encoded by the germline V gene are ENHRY and SYGVKD. This sample stems from a study of Ad26.COV2.S vaccination and SARS-CoV-2 variants (dated by TCRdb to the early 2020s). For the study in its entirety: TCRbeta repertoire sequencing was used to assess the specificity and breadth of SARS-CoV-2-reactive T cell receptors after Ad26.COV2.S vaccination. The TCR-sequenced set comprised around 30 samples: around 20 Ad26.COV2.S vaccine recipients, 5 placebo recipients and 8 SARS-CoV-2 convalescent individuals. Study-wide findings and limitations: It was noted by the authors that total T cell responses may have been underestimated by the TCR breadth and depth analyses. Vaccine and placebo recipients had comparable non-spike TCR breadth, which fits with the vaccine containing only spike. Ad26.COV2.S recipients had higher spike-specific TCR breadth than placebo recipients (P = 0.0014). Substantial breadth of spike-specific CD8+ and CD4+ T cell responses was reported after vaccination.

The chain is made from TRBV10-3 and TRBJ1-1; there is no confident call for the D gene. The material sequenced was peripheral blood, taken after recovery from COVID-19. This clonotype was sampled from a human donor who had recovered from COVID-19. CDR3 sequence: CAIRAAGRANTEAFF. In nucleotides, the sequence is TGTGCCATCAGGGCAGCCGGACGGGCGAACACTGAAGCTTTCTTT.